These 18 T cell receptor beta chains were sequenced from one sample in a study of T cell clonotyping in hematopoietic cell transplantation. Profiled with immunoSEQ multiplex PCR; TCRdb holds only in-frame clones, not every one. The profile shows some 2,000 clones, around 74% of them singletons. The material sequenced was peripheral blood mononuclear cells, taken 30 days after allogeneic stem cell transplant. These receptors were collected from a male patient in his 50s who had an allogeneic stem cell transplant from an unrelated donor, so the T cells may come from the graft donor. Some clones in this sample may be carry-over from other donors' samples.

The chain couples TRBV13 to TRBJ2-7; possible D gene TRBD2, 6 bases. With 3 bases removed from V and 1 base from J, the gap between germline ends came to 10 bases. Germline CDR1 is PRHDT and CDR2 is FYEKMQ (reference sequence). The CDR3 totals 14 residues. The CDR3 loop is CASSFGGLSYEQYF. As DNA, the CDR3 is TGTGCCAGCAGCTTCGGGGGACTTTCCTACGAGCAGTACTTC.

Of note for this clone: Other DNA sequences within the sample encode an identical CDR3. The chain is built from TRBV30 and TRBJ1-1; D gene ambiguous. The V gene's germline CDR1 is GTSNPN and CDR2 SVGIG (reference sequence). V was clipped by 0 bases and J by 6 bases, with 5 bases between them. This CDR3 has 11 residues. The CDR3 protein is CAWSVLSEAFF. CDR3 coding DNA: TGTGCCTGGAGTGTATTATCTGAAGCTTTCTTT.

The gene calls are TRBV21-1 and TRBJ1-1. TRBV21-1 is termed a pseudogene. The CDR3 has 14 residues. The CDR3 bases are TGTGCCAGCAGCGAGCCGGGCCCCAACACTGAAGCTTTCTTT. This gives the protein CASSEPGPNTEAFF.

The chain employs TRBV10-3 and TRBJ2-3, with 8 bases that match TRBD2. V trimming: 5 bases; J trimming: 1 base; junction bases outside the gene matches: 8. Germline V gene lookup returns CDR1 ENHRY and CDR2 SYGVKD. The CDR3 extends over 16 amino acids. The DNA of the CDR3 is TGTGCCATCAGTCTACCGGGAGGGTTCGGCACAGATACGCAGTATTTT. As protein: CAISLPGGFGTDTQYF.

This clone was counted once. The chain joins TRBV30 to TRBJ2-5; 10 nucleotides align to TRBD1. Germline V gene data show CDR1 as GTSNPN and CDR2 as SVGIG (reference sequence). The junction had 7 bases not matched to a gene; V was cut back by 2 bases and J by 4 bases. This CDR3 region has 15 residues. CDR3 nucleotide sequence: TGTGCCTGGAGTCCAGGACAGGGGGGCCGAGAGACCCAGTACTTC. Translation: CAWSPGQGGRETQYF.

This clone occurred a few times. The J gene is TRBJ2-1, the V gene TRBV27; 10 bases are shared with TRBD1. Germline CDR1 MNHEY, CDR2 SMNVEV (reference sequence). The CDR3 totals 13 residues. V lost 7 bases to trimming and J lost 8 bases; unmatched junction nucleotides: 5. CDR3 sequence reads: CASTRQGAYEQFF. The CDR3 DNA reads TGTGCCAGCACCCGACAGGGGGCTTATGAGCAGTTCTTC.

The chain recombines TRBV19 with TRBJ2-7; 7 bases are a match to TRBD1. CDR1 and CDR2 from the germline V gene are LNHDA and SQIVND (reference sequence). V dropped 6 bases and J dropped 6; count of bases not matched to a gene: 2. The CDR3 has 11 amino acids. The CDR3 reads CASSPGGEQYF. The CDR3, as DNA: TGTGCCAGTAGCCCAGGGGGCGAGCAGTACTTC.

The chain employs TRBV25-1 and TRBJ2-3; D call uncertain. V was shortened by 5 bases and J by 0 bases, with 6 bases between the two germline ends. The CDR3 has 13 amino acids. Germline V lookup: CDR1 MGHDK, CDR2 SYGVNS. CDR3 DNA: TGTGCCAGCAGTAAAGCGAGCACAGATACGCAGTATTTT. This sequence encodes CASSKASTDTQYF. Together with reference TRBV25-1 and TRBJ2-3, the CDR3 gives the full variable domain: EADIYQTPRYLVIGTGKKITLECSQTMGHDKMYWYQQDPGMELHLIHYSYGVNSTEKGDLSSESTVSRIRTEHFPLTLESARPSHTSQYLCASSKASTDTQYFGPGTRLTVL.

The chain links TRBV6-1 to TRBJ2-1; the match to TRBD2 covers 7 bases. The CDR3 is made up of 15 amino acids. The J segment lost 6 bases and the V segment lost 9 bases, leaving 14 bases of the junction unmatched. CDR1 is MNHNS, CDR2 SASEGT, per germline. As DNA, the CDR3 is TGTGCCAGTCTCCGAGGGGCGCTAGCGGCCAATGAGCAGTTCTTC. It codes for CASLRGALAANEQFF.

The chain couples TRBV30 to TRBJ1-6; no reliable D call. Trimming took 3 bases from V and 4 from J, leaving 16 bases between them. The germline V gene encodes CDR1 GTSNPN and CDR2 SVGIG (reference sequence). CDR3 length equals 16 residues. The CDR3 here is CAWRAGSLGYNSPLHF. In DNA form, the CDR3 reads TGTGCCTGGAGAGCGGGCTCCCTGGGGTATAATTCACCCCTCCACTTT.

This chain uses TRBV14 with TRBJ2-1; TRBD1 agrees at 9 bases. After removal of 4 bases from V and 2 bases from J, the junction contained 3 bases not matched to a gene. This CDR3 has 15 residues. Germline lookup yields CDR1 SGHDN and CDR2 FVKESK. CDR3 DNA: TGTGCCAGCAGCCGCAACAGGGGGCCCTACAATGAGCAGTTCTTC. This encodes CASSRNRGPYNEQFF. Supplemented by reference TRBV14 and TRBJ2-1, the full variable domain reads EAGVTQFPSHSVIEKGQTVTLRCDPISGHDNLYWYRRVMGKEIKFLLHFVKESKQDESGMPNNRFLAERTGGTYSTLKVQPAELEDSGVYFCASSRNRGPYNEQFFGPGTRLTVL.

The chain joins TRBV30 to TRBJ1-4, with 7 bases aligning to TRBD1. The V gene's germline CDR1 is GTSNPN and CDR2 SVGIG (reference sequence). Trimming took 1 base from V and 5 from J; bases not matched to a gene: 4. The CDR3 contains 14 residues. Here the CDR3 reads CAWSETGNNEKLFF. The CDR3 nucleotides read TGTGCCTGGAGTGAGACAGGGAACAATGAAAAACTGTTTTTT. Supplemented by reference TRBV30 and TRBJ1-4, the full variable domain reads SQTIHQWPATLVQPVGSPLSLECTVEGTSNPNLYWYRQAAGRGLQLLFYSVGIGQISSEVPQNLSASRPQDRQFILSSKKLLLSDSGFYLCAWSETGNNEKLFFGSGTQLSVL.

The V and J genes are TRBV7-9 and TRBJ2-1; possible D gene TRBD1, 6 bases. V lost 5 bases and J 4 bases, leaving 12 bases between the germline ends. The CDR3 is 14 amino acids. Per germline, CDR1 SEHNR and CDR2 FQNEAQ (reference sequence). CDR3 protein: CASSHGQSYNEQFF. The CDR3 bases are TGTGCCAGCAGCCACGGACAGAGTTACAATGAGCAGTTCTTC.

This chain's CDR3 is CASSLMAPRVGTQETQYF. The DNA of the CDR3 is TGTGCCAGCAGCTTAATGGCCCCCCGGGTCGGGACGCAAGAGACCCAGTACTTC. The genes are TRBV7-2 and TRBJ2-5; perhaps D is TRBD1 or TRBD2 (5 bases each). The V gene's germline CDR1 is SGHTA and CDR2 FQGNSA. There are 18 residues in the CDR3. Trimming removed 2 bases at V and 2 bases at J, with 21 bases between.

This chain joins TRBV2 and TRBJ2-6; tentatively, D is TRBD1 (6 bases). Deletions cut 4 bases from V and 2 bases from J, with 15 bases between. CDR1 is SNHLY and CDR2 is FYNNEI in the germline V gene. This CDR3 spans 17 amino acids. CDR3 protein: CASSVQQGLPGANVLTF. The CDR3 DNA is TGTGCCAGCAGTGTGCAACAGGGATTGCCTGGGGCCAACGTCCTGACTTTC.

The sample holds one count of this clone. CDR3 in amino acids: CASSLGGGYEQYF. In nucleotides, the CDR3 is TGTGCCAGCAGCTTAGGGGGCGGGTACGAGCAGTACTTC. This chain joins TRBV11-2 and TRBJ2-7; D assignment may be TRBD1 or TRBD2 (5 bases each). Germline V gene lookup returns CDR1 SGHAT and CDR2 FQNNGV. This CDR3 contains 13 residues. Trimming removed 1 base at V and 4 bases at J, with 8 bases between.

The V and J genes are TRBV6-6 and TRBJ2-1; D gene ambiguous. Deletions cut 4 bases from V and 7 bases from J, with 5 bases between. The CDR3 is made up of 11 amino acids. In germline, CDR1 is MNHNY, CDR2 SVGAGI (reference sequence). The CDR3 DNA is TGTGCCAGCAGTTTGGGGAATGAGCAGTTCTTC. It codes for CASSLGNEQFF.

The V gene is TRBV6-5, the J gene TRBJ2-7; D is possibly TRBD2 (7 bases). Germline lookup yields CDR1 MNHEY and CDR2 SVGAGI. The CDR3 consists of 15 residues. V was trimmed by 0 bases and J by 0 bases, leaving 9 bases between them. The CDR3 loop reads CASSYSGGGSYEQYF. The CDR3 DNA reads TGTGCCAGCAGTTACTCGGGAGGGGGCTCCTACGAGCAGTACTTC.